Shown below are 12 T cell receptor beta chains from a single sample sequenced in a study of cytomegalovirus exposure and HLA in healthy donors. Primers: 60 Vbeta forward and 13 Jbeta reverse. Repertoires were generated with immunoSEQ multiplex PCR, while TCRdb's copy carries only in-frame clones and drops some. Among approximately 130,000 clones listed, about 80% were seen once. The sequenced sample was PBMCs. These receptors all stem from a woman aged 45-60 years in good health and CMV-seropositive.

The rearrangement joins TRBV4-1 to TRBJ2-7; tentatively, D is TRBD1 (5 bases). Trimming stripped 3 bases from V and 2 bases from J, with 14 bases between. The CDR3 covers 15 residues. Per the germline V gene, CDR1 is MGHRA and CDR2 is YSYEKL. The CDR3 DNA is TGCGCCAGCAGCCAGGCTATGACAGCGACCTACGAGCAGTACTTC. This encodes CASSQAMTATYEQYF.

The V gene is TRBV27, the J gene TRBJ2-6; no firm D call. Looked up from germline, CDR1 is MNHEY and CDR2 is SMNVEV (reference sequence). The CDR3 length is 12 residues. V gave up 4 bases and J gave up 8 bases, with 6 bases separating them. The CDR3: CASSSRTNVLTF. The CDR3 DNA reads TGTGCCAGCAGTTCTAGGACCAACGTCCTGACTTTC.

This sequence joins TRBV7-2 and TRBJ2-7, with D perhaps TRBD2 (5 bases). The CDR3 extends over 15 amino acids. The germline V and J ends were trimmed by 2 bases and 3 bases, with 14 bases remaining between them. Germline V gene sequence: CDR1 SGHTA, CDR2 FQGNSA. The CDR3 here is CASSLSRVADYEQYF. In nucleotides, the CDR3 is TGTGCCAGCAGCTTATCGAGGGTCGCGGACTACGAGCAGTACTTC. The full variable domain, its missing parts supplied by reference TRBV7-2 and TRBJ2-7, is GAGVSQSPSNKVTEKGKDVELRCDPISGHTALYWYRQSLGQGLEFLIYFQGNSAPDKSGLPSDRFSAERTGGSVSTLTIQRTQQEDSAVYLCASSLSRVADYEQYFGPGTRLTVT.

This chain uses TRBV7-2 with TRBJ1-1; 8 bases line up with TRBD1. This CDR3 is 14 amino acids long. J was trimmed by 4 bases and V by 5 bases; bases with no gene match: 6. Germline CDR1 and CDR2: SGHTA and FQGNSA. The CDR3 DNA sequence: TGTGCCAGCAGCCCCAGGACAGGGCTCACTGAAGCTTTCTTT. Its translation: CASSPRTGLTEAFF. Filled out from reference TRBV7-2 and TRBJ1-1, the complete variable domain reads GAGVSQSPSNKVTEKGKDVELRCDPISGHTALYWYRQSLGQGLEFLIYFQGNSAPDKSGLPSDRFSAERTGGSVSTLTIQRTQQEDSAVYLCASSPRTGLTEAFFGQGTRLTVV.

The V call is TRBV18, the J call TRBJ1-1, with a weak D call TRBD1 (5 bases). The CDR3 has 15 residues. V gave up 6 bases and J gave up 5 bases, with 19 bases separating them. Germline CDR1 reads KGHSH; CDR2 reads LQKENI. In DNA form, the CDR3 reads TGTGCCAGCTCTCCAACGGTCCAGGGTCCTACTGAAGCTTTCTTT. It is translated as CASSPTVQGPTEAFF.

This chain uses TRBV21-1 with TRBJ1-1; the table calls TRBD1, which could not be checked here. TRBV21-1 is designated a pseudogene. The CDR3 has 17 amino acids. This chain's CDR3 is CASSPHPQGARNTEAFF. In DNA form, the CDR3 reads TGTGCCAGCAGCCCCCATCCACAGGGGGCGAGGAACACTGAAGCTTTCTTT.

The table lists this clone with a count of one. The chain couples TRBV11-3 to TRBJ2-3, with D possibly being TRBD1 (5 bases). The germline V gene has CDR1 SGHNT and CDR2 YENEEA. Trimming shortened V by 5 bases and J by 4 bases, and 13 bases separated the two germline ends. There are 14 residues in the CDR3. CDR3 bases: TGTGCCAGCAGCCCCACGGCAGGGTCAGATACGCAGTATTTT. Translation: CASSPTAGSDTQYF. Variable domain in full (rest from reference TRBV11-3 and TRBJ2-3): EAGVVQSPRYKIIEKKQPVAFWCNPISGHNTLYWYLQNLGQGPELLIRYENEEAVDDSQLPKDRFSAERLKGVDSTLKIQPAELGDSAVYLCASSPTAGSDTQYFGPGTRLTVL.

This sequence joins TRBV30 and TRBJ2-3; no clear D gene. CDR3 length: 12 residues. Trimming took 3 bases from V and 4 from J, leaving 8 bases between them. Germline lookup yields CDR1 GTSNPN and CDR2 SVGIG (reference sequence). CDR3 nucleotide sequence: TGTGCCTGGAGCCAGGCAGCAGATACGCAGTATTTT. Translating gives CAWSQAADTQYF.

The chain uses TRBV6-6 and TRBJ1-2, with D perhaps matching TRBD1 (5 bases). Trimming shortened V by 6 bases and J by 8 bases, and 16 bases separated the two germline ends. The CDR3 runs to 13 residues. Germline V lookup: CDR1 MNHNY, CDR2 SVGAGI (reference sequence). The CDR3 protein is CASSRLTVNGYTF. CDR3 DNA sequence: TGTGCCAGCAGCCGATTGACAGTGAACGGCTACACCTTC.

The chain employs TRBV7-9 and TRBJ1-2; 8 positions agree with TRBD1. The CDR3 runs to 16 residues. Germline CDR1 and CDR2: SEHNR and FQNEAQ (reference sequence). Trimming removed 5 bases from V and 2 bases from J; junction bases left unmatched: 10. The CDR3, as DNA: TGTGCCAGCAGCCTCTTTCCGACAGGGGCCAACTATGGCTACACCTTC. Its translation: CASSLFPTGANYGYTF.

This clone was counted a few times. The rearrangement links TRBV7-9 to TRBJ1-1; D gene ambiguous. The CDR3 extends over 13 amino acids. V was trimmed by 3 bases and J by 4 bases, leaving 9 bases between them. The V gene's germline CDR1 is SEHNR and CDR2 FQNEAQ (reference sequence). The chain's CDR3 is CASSLDEGTEAFF. Here the CDR3 DNA reads TGTGCCAGCAGCTTGGACGAGGGCACTGAAGCTTTCTTT.

The chain carries TRBV6-5 and TRBJ2-1, with TRBD2 identical over 10 bases. Trimming removed 4 bases from V and 4 bases from J; junction bases left unmatched: 7. Germline CDR1 MNHEY, CDR2 SVGAGI. This CDR3 comprises 16 residues. CDR3 region: CASSSPAGGFYNEQFF. In DNA, the CDR3 is TGTGCCAGCAGTTCACCAGCGGGAGGGTTTTACAATGAGCAGTTCTTC.